This is a list of T cell receptor beta chains from one sample in a study of blood T cell repertoires in COVID-19. Sequencing was performed with immunoSEQ multiplex PCR; in TCRdb, only in-frame clones are kept and a portion is missing. The sample has about 320,000 clones, roughly 87% seen once. The sequencing input was PBMCs or T cells enriched from blood (not recorded which). The receptor source for this set is a woman under 30 who had recovered from COVID-19. CDR3s include the opening cysteine and the closing phenylalanine or tryptophan. Fields, in order: V gene, J gene, clone size, CDR3 length, D gene, CDR3 protein, CDR3 DNA. D genes are given only for firm matches. Size is omitted from some rows. Given values are once, few, many or a class for expanded clones.

V gene: TRBV27; J gene: TRBJ2-7; clone size: NA; CDR3 length: 16; D gene: TRBD2; CDR3 protein: CASSSLTSGLSYEQYF; CDR3 DNA: TGTGCCAGCAGTTCTCTCACTAGCGGCCTCTCCTACGAGCAGTACTTC
V gene: TRBV11-3; J gene: TRBJ2-2; clone size: NA; CDR3 length: 16; D gene: TRBD1; CDR3 protein: CASRRTGTGNTGELFF; CDR3 DNA: TGTGCCAGCAGGCGGACCGGGACAGGGAACACCGGGGAGCTGTTTTTT
V gene: TRBV7-9; J gene: TRBJ2-3; clone size: NA; CDR3 length: 15; D gene: TRBD1; CDR3 protein: CASSLRQGLTDTQYF; CDR3 DNA: TGTGCCAGCAGCTTAAGACAGGGCCTCACAGATACGCAGTATTTT
V gene: TRBV24-1; J gene: TRBJ2-1; clone size: NA; CDR3 length: 15; D gene: TRBD2; CDR3 protein: CATRSTSGSYNEQFF; CDR3 DNA: TGTGCCACCAGGTCGACTAGCGGTTCCTACAATGAGCAGTTCTTC
V gene: TRBV10-3; J gene: TRBJ2-5; clone size: NA; CDR3 length: 14; D gene: NA; CDR3 protein: CAISVQRIQETQYF; CDR3 DNA: TGTGCCATCAGTGTCCAGCGTATCCAAGAGACCCAGTACTTC
V gene: TRBV12-3/TRBV12-4; J gene: TRBJ1-2; clone size: NA; CDR3 length: 13; D gene: NA; CDR3 protein: CASHRGLTSGYTF; CDR3 DNA: TGTGCCAGCCACCGGGGTCTGACCTCTGGCTACACCTTC
V gene: TRBV6-5; J gene: TRBJ1-1; clone size: NA; CDR3 length: 11; D gene: TRBD1; CDR3 protein: CAVAGGTEAFF; CDR3 DNA: TGTGCCGTGGCAGGGGGTACTGAAGCTTTCTTT
V gene: TRBV9; J gene: TRBJ1-2; clone size: NA; CDR3 length: 16; D gene: TRBD1; CDR3 protein: CASSPRTGGGYYGYTF; CDR3 DNA: TGTGCCAGCAGCCCACGGACAGGGGGGGGATACTATGGCTACACCTTC
V gene: TRBV6-2/TRBV6-3; J gene: TRBJ2-3; clone size: once; CDR3 length: 15; D gene: NA; CDR3 protein: CASSYSGGRPDTQYF; CDR3 DNA: TGTGCCAGCAGTTACTCGGGGGGGCGCCCAGATACGCAGTATTTT
V gene: TRBV9; J gene: TRBJ2-3; clone size: NA; CDR3 length: 16; D gene: TRBD2; CDR3 protein: CASSASRGGPTDTQYF; CDR3 DNA: TGTGCCAGCAGCGCTTCACGGGGGGGCCCCACAGATACGCAGTATTTT
V gene: TRBV5-1; J gene: TRBJ2-1; clone size: NA; CDR3 length: 16; D gene: TRBD2; CDR3 protein: CASSLGASGGAGEQFF; CDR3 DNA: TGCGCCAGCAGCTTGGGGGCTAGCGGGGGGGCGGGTGAGCAGTTCTTC
V gene: TRBV7-2; J gene: TRBJ2-1; clone size: NA; CDR3 length: 16; D gene: TRBD1; CDR3 protein: CASSSPDRGLYNEQFF; CDR3 DNA: TGTGCCAGCAGCTCCCCAGACAGGGGGCTCTACAATGAGCAGTTCTTC
V gene: TRBV14; J gene: TRBJ1-2; clone size: few; CDR3 length: 16; D gene: NA; CDR3 protein: CASSQDVAGRWGGYTF; CDR3 DNA: TGTGCCAGCAGCCAAGATGTGGCAGGGCGATGGGGTGGCTACACCTTC
V gene: TRBV9; J gene: TRBJ1-3; clone size: NA; CDR3 length: 15; D gene: NA; CDR3 protein: CASSVAPGSGDTIYF; CDR3 DNA: TGTGCCAGCAGCGTAGCTCCCGGCTCTGGAGACACCATATATTTT
V gene: TRBV4-3; J gene: TRBJ1-2; clone size: NA; CDR3 length: 17; D gene: TRBD1; CDR3 protein: CASSQDPPTGLGYGYTF; CDR3 DNA: TGCGCCAGCAGCCAAGACCCCCCGACAGGGTTAGGGTATGGCTACACCTTC
V gene: TRBV18; J gene: TRBJ1-2; clone size: NA; CDR3 length: 15; D gene: NA; CDR3 protein: CASSPTRGVDYGYTF; CDR3 DNA: TGTGCCAGCTCACCTACCCGGGGGGTCGACTATGGCTACACCTTC
V gene: TRBV6-5; J gene: TRBJ2-7; clone size: once; CDR3 length: 15; D gene: NA; CDR3 protein: CASSYSETASYEQYF; CDR3 DNA: TGTGCCAGCAGTTACTCTGAGACAGCCTCCTACGAGCAGTACTTC
V gene: TRBV15; J gene: TRBJ1-1; clone size: NA; CDR3 length: 13; D gene: NA; CDR3 protein: CATRIDRNTEAFF; CDR3 DNA: TGTGCCACCAGAATCGACAGGAACACTGAAGCTTTCTTT
V gene: TRBV5-6; J gene: TRBJ1-1; clone size: NA; CDR3 length: 14; D gene: NA; CDR3 protein: CASNRDGGLFEAFF; CDR3 DNA: TGTGCCAGCAACCGGGACGGGGGGCTTTTTGAAGCTTTCTTT
V gene: TRBV7-9; J gene: TRBJ1-2; clone size: NA; CDR3 length: 12; D gene: NA; CDR3 protein: CASSLYSYGYTF; CDR3 DNA: TGTGCCAGCAGCCTCTACAGTTATGGCTACACCTTC
V gene: TRBV5-8; J gene: TRBJ1-3; clone size: NA; CDR3 length: 16; D gene: NA; CDR3 protein: CASSFGRGDSGNTIYF; CDR3 DNA: TGTGCCAGCAGCTTTGGCAGGGGAGACTCTGGAAACACCATATATTTT
V gene: TRBV7-3; J gene: TRBJ2-1; clone size: NA; CDR3 length: 12; D gene: NA; CDR3 protein: CASTSSYNEQFF; CDR3 DNA: TGTGCCAGCACCAGCTCCTACAATGAGCAGTTCTTC
V gene: TRBV19; J gene: TRBJ1-1; clone size: NA; CDR3 length: 15; D gene: TRBD1; CDR3 protein: CASRAQQGRVTEAFF; CDR3 DNA: TGTGCCAGTAGGGCACAACAGGGGCGGGTCACTGAAGCTTTCTTT
V gene: TRBV5-4; J gene: TRBJ2-1; clone size: NA; CDR3 length: 14; D gene: TRBD2; CDR3 protein: CASSLRREKAEQFF; CDR3 DNA: TGTGCCAGCAGCTTGAGGCGGGAGAAGGCTGAGCAGTTCTTC
V gene: TRBV7-8; J gene: TRBJ2-7; clone size: NA; CDR3 length: 15; D gene: TRBD2; CDR3 protein: CASSLAGGRDYEQYF; CDR3 DNA: TGTGCCAGCAGCTTAGCGGGCGGGAGAGACTACGAGCAGTACTTC
V gene: TRBV27; J gene: TRBJ2-1; clone size: NA; CDR3 length: 13; D gene: NA; CDR3 protein: CASSSSSYNEQFF; CDR3 DNA: TGTGCCAGCAGCTCTAGCTCCTACAATGAGCAGTTCTTC
V gene: TRBV28; J gene: TRBJ2-1; clone size: NA; CDR3 length: 17; D gene: TRBD2; CDR3 protein: CASSSGLLAGSYNEQFF; CDR3 DNA: TGTGCCAGCAGTTCTGGGCTACTAGCGGGGTCCTACAATGAGCAGTTCTTC
V gene: TRBV28; J gene: TRBJ2-7; clone size: NA; CDR3 length: 14; D gene: TRBD2; CDR3 protein: CASSGTSGSDEQYF; CDR3 DNA: TGTGCCAGCAGTGGGACGAGCGGGAGTGACGAGCAGTACTTC
V gene: TRBV28; J gene: TRBJ1-5; clone size: NA; CDR3 length: 17; D gene: NA; CDR3 protein: CASSLSTGIRGNQPQHF; CDR3 DNA: TGTGCCAGCAGTTTAAGTACAGGGATAAGGGGGAATCAGCCCCAGCATTTT
V gene: TRBV19; J gene: TRBJ2-7; clone size: NA; CDR3 length: 14; D gene: NA; CDR3 protein: CASSTRGLDYEQYF; CDR3 DNA: TGTGCCAGTAGTACCCGCGGACTCGACTACGAGCAGTACTTC
V gene: TRBV5-6; J gene: TRBJ1-2; clone size: NA; CDR3 length: 16; D gene: TRBD1; CDR3 protein: CASSPGQGTHHYGYTF; CDR3 DNA: TGTGCCAGCAGCCCCGGACAGGGGACCCATCACTATGGCTACACCTTC
V gene: TRBV4-1; J gene: TRBJ1-1; clone size: NA; CDR3 length: 15; D gene: NA; CDR3 protein: CASSPQWVRGTEAFF; CDR3 DNA: TGCGCCAGCAGCCCCCAGTGGGTAAGGGGCACTGAAGCTTTCTTT
V gene: TRBV24-1; J gene: TRBJ1-2; clone size: few; CDR3 length: 16; D gene: NA; CDR3 protein: CATSDSGQLRGYGYTF; CDR3 DNA: TGTGCCACCAGTGACTCTGGACAGCTTAGGGGTTATGGCTACACCTTC
V gene: TRBV28; J gene: TRBJ1-2; clone size: NA; CDR3 length: 14; D gene: NA; CDR3 protein: CASRTRTSPYGYTF; CDR3 DNA: TGTGCCAGTAGGACCAGGACATCGCCCTATGGCTACACCTTC
V gene: TRBV6-5; J gene: TRBJ2-7; clone size: NA; CDR3 length: 12; D gene: TRBD2; CDR3 protein: CAARDYSYEQYF; CDR3 DNA: TGTGCCGCCCGGGACTACTCCTACGAGCAGTACTTC
V gene: TRBV3-1/TRBV3-2; J gene: TRBJ1-4; clone size: NA; CDR3 length: 14; D gene: NA; CDR3 protein: CASSQDPRGEKLFF; CDR3 DNA: TGTGCCAGCAGCCAAGACCCACGAGGGGAAAAACTGTTTTTT
V gene: TRBV5-1; J gene: TRBJ2-2; clone size: NA; CDR3 length: 14; D gene: NA; CDR3 protein: CASSLAVDTGELFF; CDR3 DNA: TGCGCCAGCAGCTTGGCAGTTGACACCGGGGAGCTGTTTTTT
V gene: TRBV19; J gene: TRBJ2-4; clone size: NA; CDR3 length: 14; D gene: TRBD1; CDR3 protein: CASTTGGPANIQYF; CDR3 DNA: TGTGCCAGTACGACAGGGGGTCCCGCAAACATTCAGTACTTC
V gene: TRBV6-5; J gene: TRBJ1-2; clone size: NA; CDR3 length: 15; D gene: NA; CDR3 protein: CASRNPSRAFYGYTF; CDR3 DNA: TGTGCCAGCAGAAACCCGAGCAGGGCTTTCTATGGCTACACCTTC
V gene: TRBV18; J gene: TRBJ2-1; clone size: NA; CDR3 length: 15; D gene: NA; CDR3 protein: CASSPSLTNYNEQFF; CDR3 DNA: TGTGCCAGCTCACCATCGCTAACGAACTACAATGAGCAGTTCTTC
V gene: TRBV2; J gene: TRBJ1-6; clone size: NA; CDR3 length: 16; D gene: TRBD1; CDR3 protein: CASSTDRGSYNSPLHF; CDR3 DNA: TGTGCCAGCAGCACGGACAGGGGCTCCTATAATTCACCCCTCCACTTT
V gene: TRBV2; J gene: TRBJ1-5; clone size: NA; CDR3 length: 15; D gene: NA; CDR3 protein: CASSPVLSGNQPQHF; CDR3 DNA: TGTGCCAGCAGTCCGGTCCTATCGGGCAATCAGCCCCAGCATTTT
V gene: TRBV6-5; J gene: TRBJ2-5; clone size: few; CDR3 length: 15; D gene: NA; CDR3 protein: CASSREEADQETQYF; CDR3 DNA: TGTGCCAGCAGCCGTGAGGAGGCAGACCAAGAGACCCAGTACTTC
V gene: TRBV5-1; J gene: TRBJ2-3; clone size: NA; CDR3 length: 15; D gene: TRBD2; CDR3 protein: CASSRSGGSTDTQYF; CDR3 DNA: TGCGCCAGCAGCCGTTCGGGAGGGTCCACAGATACGCAGTATTTT
V gene: TRBV9; J gene: TRBJ1-1; clone size: NA; CDR3 length: 14; D gene: NA; CDR3 protein: CASSVDLRNTEAFF; CDR3 DNA: TGTGCCAGCAGCGTAGACCTAAGGAACACTGAAGCTTTCTTT
V gene: TRBV11-1; J gene: TRBJ2-3; clone size: NA; CDR3 length: 15; D gene: TRBD2; CDR3 protein: CASSFTSGATDTQYF; CDR3 DNA: TGTGCCAGCAGCTTTACTAGCGGCGCAACAGATACGCAGTATTTT
V gene: TRBV9; J gene: TRBJ2-1; clone size: NA; CDR3 length: 14; D gene: TRBD2; CDR3 protein: CASSPSGSEGEQFF; CDR3 DNA: TGTGCCAGCAGCCCCAGCGGGAGTGAGGGTGAGCAGTTCTTC
V gene: TRBV20-1; J gene: TRBJ2-1; clone size: once; CDR3 length: 11; D gene: NA; CDR3 protein: CSAPALYEQFF; CDR3 DNA: TGCAGTGCTCCAGCGTTATATGAGCAGTTCTTC
V gene: TRBV19; J gene: TRBJ2-1; clone size: once; CDR3 length: 14; D gene: TRBD1; CDR3 protein: CASSVRDRDDEQFF; CDR3 DNA: TGTGCCAGTAGCGTACGAGACAGGGACGATGAGCAGTTCTTC
V gene: TRBV5-5; J gene: TRBJ1-4; clone size: NA; CDR3 length: 17; D gene: NA; CDR3 protein: CASSARPLGVGREKLFF; CDR3 DNA: TGTGCCAGCAGCGCTAGACCCCTCGGGGTTGGTCGGGAAAAACTGTTTTTT
V gene: TRBV11-2; J gene: TRBJ2-1; clone size: NA; CDR3 length: 17; D gene: NA; CDR3 protein: CASRLPSRGSSYNEQFF; CDR3 DNA: TGTGCCAGCAGGCTCCCAAGTCGTGGGAGCTCCTACAATGAGCAGTTCTTC
V gene: TRBV19; J gene: TRBJ1-2; clone size: NA; CDR3 length: 11; D gene: NA; CDR3 protein: CASSIGGSYTF; CDR3 DNA: TGTGCCAGTAGTATCGGGGGGAGCTACACCTTC
V gene: TRBV7-7; J gene: TRBJ2-2; clone size: NA; CDR3 length: 14; D gene: NA; CDR3 protein: CASTLGQNTGELFF; CDR3 DNA: TGTGCCAGCACTCTGGGACAAAACACCGGGGAGCTGTTTTTT
V gene: TRBV30; J gene: TRBJ2-1; clone size: NA; CDR3 length: 15; D gene: TRBD2; CDR3 protein: CAWSTTSVAGVEQFF; CDR3 DNA: TGTGCCTGGAGTACAACTAGCGTCGCTGGGGTTGAGCAGTTCTTC
V gene: TRBV2; J gene: TRBJ1-5; clone size: NA; CDR3 length: 12; D gene: NA; CDR3 protein: CASREGGEPQHF; CDR3 DNA: TGTGCCAGCAGGGAAGGGGGAGAGCCCCAGCATTTT